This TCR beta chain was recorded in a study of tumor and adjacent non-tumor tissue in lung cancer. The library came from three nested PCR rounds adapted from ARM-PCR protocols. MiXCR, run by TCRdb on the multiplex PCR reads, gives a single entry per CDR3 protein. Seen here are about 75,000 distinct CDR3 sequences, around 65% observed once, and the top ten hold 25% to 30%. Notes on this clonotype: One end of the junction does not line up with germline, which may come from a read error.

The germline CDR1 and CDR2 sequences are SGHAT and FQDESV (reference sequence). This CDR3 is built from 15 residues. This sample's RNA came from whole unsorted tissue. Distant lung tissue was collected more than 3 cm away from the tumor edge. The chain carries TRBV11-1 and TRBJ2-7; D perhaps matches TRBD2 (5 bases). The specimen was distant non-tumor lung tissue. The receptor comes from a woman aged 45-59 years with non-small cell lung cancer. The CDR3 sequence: CAGSLARTVTYEQYF. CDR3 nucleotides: TGTGCCGGCAGCTTAGCCCGGACTGTAACCTACGAGCAGTACTTC.